These 7 T cell receptor beta chains were sequenced from one sample in a study of post-analysis software for immune sequencing data. General study results and limits: Five TRBV segments, including TRBV5-6, TRBV5-1 and TRBV20-1, were more frequent in patients than controls.

No antigen has been assigned to these receptors. cDNA libraries of TCR beta carried unique molecular identifiers. TCRdb itself ran the PCR reads through MiXCR, one entry per CDR3 protein. The profile shows some 690,000 distinct CDR3 sequences, 55% to 60% of them singletons. Sequencing used blood. Source of these receptors: a girl aged 2 to 9 with multiple sclerosis.

This clonotype was counted at least ten times. The chain links TRBV6-5 to TRBJ2-1, with 8 positions matching TRBD2. This CDR3 region has 16 residues. V lost 6 bases, J lost 9 bases, and 16 bases stayed unmatched. Germline V gives CDR1 MNHEY, CDR2 SVGAGI. DNA of the CDR3: TGTGCCAGCAGCCCCATGGGCGGGAGGCTGTGGAGTGAGCAGTTCTTC. Encoded protein: CASSPMGGRLWSEQFF.

The gene calls are TRBV20-1 and TRBJ2-7; TRBD1 matches 10 bases. The CDR3 has 15 residues. The germline V gene has CDR1 DFQATT and CDR2 SNEGSKA (reference sequence). V was pared by 4 bases and J by 0 bases, with 6 bases of the junction left unmatched. This chain's CDR3 is CSAKAGTGDSYEQYF. CDR3 nucleotides: TGCAGTGCTAAGGCCGGGACAGGGGACTCCTACGAGCAGTACTTC.

This clonotype appeared a few times. The chain uses TRBV7-6 and TRBJ2-3; 12 bases fit TRBD1. The V and J ends lost 0 bases and 5 bases, in that order; junction bases with no gene match: 15. The CDR3 covers 20 residues. Germline CDR1 and CDR2: SGHVS and FNYEAQ. CDR3: CASSLAPPQSGQGAVDTQYF. Written as DNA, the CDR3 is TGTGCCAGCAGCTTAGCACCGCCCCAATCGGGACAGGGGGCTGTAGATACGCAGTATTTT.

V gene TRBV7-2 combines with J gene TRBJ1-2; TRBD1 matches at 9 bases. Trimming took 4 bases from V and 4 from J; bases not matched to a gene: 7. Germline lookup yields CDR1 SGHTA and CDR2 FQGNSA. The length of the CDR3 is 15 residues. The CDR3 DNA reads as TGTGCCAGCAGCTCAACCGGGACAGGGCCCTATGGCTACACCTTC. Translating gives CASSSTGTGPYGYTF.

The chain employs TRBV4-1 and TRBJ2-7, with 9 bases matching TRBD1. Germline trimming cut 1 base from V and 7 bases from J; bases unmatched to any gene: 5. This CDR3 contains 14 residues. Germline values: CDR1 MGHRA, CDR2 YSYEKL. The CDR3 nucleotides read TGCGCCAGCAGCCAAGGGACAGGGGCTGGGGAGCAGTACTTC. It translates to CASSQGTGAGEQYF.

J is TRBJ1-4 and V is TRBV10-3, with D unclear. The germline CDR1 and CDR2 sequences are ENHRY and SYGVKD. CDR3 length: 13 residues. V lost 9 bases to trimming and J lost 0 bases, with 8 bases between them. CDR3 protein: CAISAATNEKLFF. Written as DNA, the CDR3 is TGTGCCATTTCAGCCGCAACTAATGAAAAACTGTTTTTT.

The CDR3 reads CSARLLETQYF. CDR3 coding DNA: TGCAGTGCTAGGTTGTTGGAGACCCAGTACTTC. The chain has TRBV20-1 and TRBJ2-5; D not certain. V was pared by 3 bases and J by 5 bases, with 7 bases between. The CDR3 contains 11 residues. Germline-derived CDR1 and CDR2 are DFQATT and SNEGSKA (reference sequence).